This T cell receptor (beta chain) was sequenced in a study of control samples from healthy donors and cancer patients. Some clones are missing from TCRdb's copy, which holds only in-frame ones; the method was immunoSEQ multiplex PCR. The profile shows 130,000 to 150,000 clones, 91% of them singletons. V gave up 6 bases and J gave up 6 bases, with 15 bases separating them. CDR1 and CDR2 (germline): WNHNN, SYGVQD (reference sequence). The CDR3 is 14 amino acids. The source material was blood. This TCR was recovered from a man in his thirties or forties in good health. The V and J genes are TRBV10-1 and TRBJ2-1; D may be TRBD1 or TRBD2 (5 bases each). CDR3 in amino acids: CASSRDPISNEQFF. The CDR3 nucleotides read TGCGCCAGCAGCCGGGACCCCATCTCCAATGAGCAGTTCTTC.